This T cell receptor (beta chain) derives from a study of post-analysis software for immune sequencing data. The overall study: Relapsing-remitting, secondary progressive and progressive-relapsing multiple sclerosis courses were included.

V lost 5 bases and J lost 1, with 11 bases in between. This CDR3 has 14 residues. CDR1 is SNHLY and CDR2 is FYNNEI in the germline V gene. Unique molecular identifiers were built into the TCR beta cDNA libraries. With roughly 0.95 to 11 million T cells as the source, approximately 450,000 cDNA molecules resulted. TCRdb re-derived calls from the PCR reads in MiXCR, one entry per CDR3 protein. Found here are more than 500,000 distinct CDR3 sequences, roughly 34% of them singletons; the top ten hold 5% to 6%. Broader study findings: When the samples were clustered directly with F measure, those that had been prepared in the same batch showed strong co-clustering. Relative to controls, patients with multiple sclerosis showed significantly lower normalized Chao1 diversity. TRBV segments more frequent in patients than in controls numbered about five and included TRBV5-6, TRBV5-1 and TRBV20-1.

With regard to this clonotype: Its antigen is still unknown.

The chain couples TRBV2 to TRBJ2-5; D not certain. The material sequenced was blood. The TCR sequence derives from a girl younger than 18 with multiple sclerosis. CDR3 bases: TGTGCCAGCAGTATTTCGACAACCCAAGAGACCCAGTACTTC. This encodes CASSISTTQETQYF.